The sequence of this T cell receptor beta chain was determined in a study of blood T cell repertoires in COVID-19. Study-wide context: Spain, Italy and the United States supplied samples that represented acute and convalescent COVID-19.

Patients of the Seattle cohort, enrolled during active infection, were followed longitudinally. A word on this clone: Other DNA sequences from this sample encode an identical CDR3 as well.

V shed 5 bases and J 2 bases; nucleotides not matched to a gene: 3. Germline loops: CDR1 LNHDA, CDR2 SQIVND (reference sequence). This CDR3 spans 14 amino acids. Clones were sequenced by immunoSEQ multiplex PCR, and TCRdb holds only the in-frame ones, with some missing. The sample records 150,000 to 160,000 clones, 83% being singletons. Sequencing was performed on peripheral blood. J is TRBJ1-2 and V is TRBV19; 9 bases match TRBD1. The clonotype comes from a woman aged 60-75 years with COVID-19, enrolled during active disease. The CDR3 here is CASSVQGANYGYTF. The CDR3 coding sequence is TGTGCCAGTAGTGTACAGGGGGCCAACTATGGCTACACCTTC.